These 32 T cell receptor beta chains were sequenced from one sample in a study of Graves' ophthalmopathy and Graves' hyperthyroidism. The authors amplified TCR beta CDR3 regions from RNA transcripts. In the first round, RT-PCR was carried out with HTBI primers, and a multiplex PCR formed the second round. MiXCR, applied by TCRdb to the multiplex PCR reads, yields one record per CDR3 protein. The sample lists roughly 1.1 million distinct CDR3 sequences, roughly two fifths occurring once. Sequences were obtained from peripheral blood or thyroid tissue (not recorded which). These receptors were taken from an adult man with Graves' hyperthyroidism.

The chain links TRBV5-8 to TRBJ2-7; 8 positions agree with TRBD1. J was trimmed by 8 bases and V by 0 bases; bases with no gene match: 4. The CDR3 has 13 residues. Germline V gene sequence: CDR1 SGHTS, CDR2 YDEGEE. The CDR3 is CASSLVQGAKQYF. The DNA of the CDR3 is TGTGCCAGCAGCTTGGTCCAGGGGGCCAAGCAGTACTTC.

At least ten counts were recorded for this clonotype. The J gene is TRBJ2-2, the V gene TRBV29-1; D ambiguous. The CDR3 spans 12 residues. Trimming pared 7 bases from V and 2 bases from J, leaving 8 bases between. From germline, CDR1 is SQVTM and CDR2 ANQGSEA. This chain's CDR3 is CSAPDNTGELFF. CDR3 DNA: TGCAGCGCTCCGGACAACACCGGGGAGCTGTTTTTT.

CDR3 sequence reads: CASRAAGRVDGYTF. In DNA, the CDR3 is TGTGCCAGCAGAGCCGCCGGCAGGGTCGATGGCTACACCTTC. The chain carries TRBV25-1 and TRBJ1-2; weak D call: TRBD1 (5 bases). Deletions cut 6 bases from V and 6 bases from J, with 17 bases between. The CDR3 has 14 residues. Germline V gives CDR1 MGHDK, CDR2 SYGVNS.

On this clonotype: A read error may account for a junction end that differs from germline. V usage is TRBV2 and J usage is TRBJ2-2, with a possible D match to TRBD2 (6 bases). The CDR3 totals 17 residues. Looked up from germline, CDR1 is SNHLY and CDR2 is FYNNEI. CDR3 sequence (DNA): TGTGCCAGCAGTGAAGCGCACGGGAGCCCTGGCACCGGGGAGCTGCTTTTT. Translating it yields CASSEAHGSPGTGELLF.

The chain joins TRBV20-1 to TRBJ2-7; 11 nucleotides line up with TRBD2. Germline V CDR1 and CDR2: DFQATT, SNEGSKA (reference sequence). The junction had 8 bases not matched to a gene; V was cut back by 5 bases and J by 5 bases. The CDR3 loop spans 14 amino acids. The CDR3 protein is CSASTSGIFDEQYF. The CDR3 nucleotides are TGCAGTGCTTCGACTAGCGGGATATTCGACGAGCAGTACTTC.

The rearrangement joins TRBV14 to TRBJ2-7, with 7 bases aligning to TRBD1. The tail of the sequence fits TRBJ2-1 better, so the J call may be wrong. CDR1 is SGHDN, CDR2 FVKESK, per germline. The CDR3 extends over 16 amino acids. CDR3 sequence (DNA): TGTGCCAGCAGGGACTTTCCGGGACAGCTTTTTTATGAGCAGTTCTTC. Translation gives CASRDFPGQLFYEQFF.

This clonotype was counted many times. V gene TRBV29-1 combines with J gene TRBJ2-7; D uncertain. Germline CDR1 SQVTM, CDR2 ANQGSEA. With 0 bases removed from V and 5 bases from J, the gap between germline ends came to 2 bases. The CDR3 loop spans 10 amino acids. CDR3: CSVEENEQYF. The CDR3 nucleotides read TGCAGCGTTGAAGAGAACGAGCAGTACTTC.

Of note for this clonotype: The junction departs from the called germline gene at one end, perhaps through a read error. The chain's CDR3 is CSGEKLFF. The CDR3 DNA reads TGCAGCGGTGAAAAACTGTTTTTT. V is TRBV29-1 and J is TRBJ1-4; D uncertain. CDR1 and CDR2 (germline): SQVTM, ANQGSEA. The length of the CDR3 is 8 residues.

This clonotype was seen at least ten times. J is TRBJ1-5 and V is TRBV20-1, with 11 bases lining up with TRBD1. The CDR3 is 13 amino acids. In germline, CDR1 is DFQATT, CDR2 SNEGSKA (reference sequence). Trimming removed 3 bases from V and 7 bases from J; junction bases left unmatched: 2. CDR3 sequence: CSASWDRGQPQHF. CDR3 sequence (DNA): TGCAGTGCTAGCTGGGACAGGGGGCAGCCCCAGCATTTT.

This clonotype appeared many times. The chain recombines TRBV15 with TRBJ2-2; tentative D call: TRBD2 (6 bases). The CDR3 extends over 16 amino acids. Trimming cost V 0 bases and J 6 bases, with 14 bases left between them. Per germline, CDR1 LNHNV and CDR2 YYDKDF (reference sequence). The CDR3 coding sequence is TGTGCCACCAGCAGAGAGCCCGGGGGTGGGGCCGGGGAGCTGTTTTTT. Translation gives CATSREPGGGAGELFF.

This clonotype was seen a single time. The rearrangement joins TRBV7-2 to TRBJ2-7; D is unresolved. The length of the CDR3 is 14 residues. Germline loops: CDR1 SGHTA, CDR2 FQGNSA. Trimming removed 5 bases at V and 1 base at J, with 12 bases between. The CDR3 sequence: CASSLVALSYEQYF. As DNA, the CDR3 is TGTGCCAGCAGCCTTGTAGCCCTATCCTACGAGCAGTACTTC.

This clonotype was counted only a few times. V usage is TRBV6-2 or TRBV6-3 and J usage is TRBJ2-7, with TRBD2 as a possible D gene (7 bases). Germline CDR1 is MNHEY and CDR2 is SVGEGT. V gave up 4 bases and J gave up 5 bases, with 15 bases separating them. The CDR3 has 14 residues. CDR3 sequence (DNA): TGTGCCAGCAGTTTAGGGGGGGCCCAAAACGAGCAGTACTTC. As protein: CASSLGGAQNEQYF.

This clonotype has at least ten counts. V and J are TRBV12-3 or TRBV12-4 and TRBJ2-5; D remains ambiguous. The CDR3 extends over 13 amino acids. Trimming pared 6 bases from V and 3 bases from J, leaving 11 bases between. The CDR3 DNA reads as TGTGCCAGCAGGCTGGGCCCCGAAGAGACCCAGTACTTC. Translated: CASRLGPEETQYF.

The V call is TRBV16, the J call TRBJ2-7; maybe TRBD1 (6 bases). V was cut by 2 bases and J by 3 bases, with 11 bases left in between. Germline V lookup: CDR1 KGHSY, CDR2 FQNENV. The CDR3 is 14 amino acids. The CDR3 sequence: CASSQMDSIYEQYF. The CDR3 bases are TGTGCCAGCAGCCAAATGGACAGTATCTACGAGCAGTACTTC.

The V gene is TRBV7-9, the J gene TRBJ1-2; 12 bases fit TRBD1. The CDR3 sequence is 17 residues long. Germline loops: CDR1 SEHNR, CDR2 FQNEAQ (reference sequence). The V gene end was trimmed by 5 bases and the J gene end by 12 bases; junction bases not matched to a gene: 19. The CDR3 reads CASSNGTGGIKKLVHTF. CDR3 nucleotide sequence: TGTGCCAGCAGCAATGGGACAGGGGGCATAAAGAAACTGGTCCACACCTTC.

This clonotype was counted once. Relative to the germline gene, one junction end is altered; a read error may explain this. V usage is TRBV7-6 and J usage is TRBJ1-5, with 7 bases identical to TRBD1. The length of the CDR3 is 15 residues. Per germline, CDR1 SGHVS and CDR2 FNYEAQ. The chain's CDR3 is CAGSLVGDSNQPQHF. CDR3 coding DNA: TGTGCCGGCAGCTTAGTAGGGGACAGTAATCAGCCCCAGCATTTT. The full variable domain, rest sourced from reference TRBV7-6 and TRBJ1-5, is GAGVSQSPRYKVTKRGQDVALRCDPISGHVSLYWYRQALGQGPEFLTYFNYEAQQDKSGLPNDRFSAERPEGSISTLTIQRTEQRDSAMYRCAGSLVGDSNQPQHFGDGTRLSIL.

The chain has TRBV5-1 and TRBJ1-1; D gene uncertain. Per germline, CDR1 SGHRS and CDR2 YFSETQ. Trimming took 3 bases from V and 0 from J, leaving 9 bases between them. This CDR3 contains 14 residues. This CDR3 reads CASSWGEMNTEAFF. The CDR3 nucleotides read TGCGCCAGCAGCTGGGGAGAAATGAACACTGAAGCTTTCTTT.

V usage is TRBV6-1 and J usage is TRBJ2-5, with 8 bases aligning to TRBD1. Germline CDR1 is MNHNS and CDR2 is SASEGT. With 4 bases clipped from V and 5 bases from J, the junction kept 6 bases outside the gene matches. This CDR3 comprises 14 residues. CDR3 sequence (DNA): TGTGCCAGCAGTGCCAGGGGGCTAGGTGAGACCCAGTACTTC. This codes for CASSARGLGETQYF.

CDR3 coding DNA: TGTGCCAGCAGCTTAGTTGGGGGGGGGACAGGAGTCAATTCCTACACCTTC. It codes for CASSLVGGGTGVNSYTF. The chain is built from TRBV7-2 and TRBJ1-2; 8 bases fit TRBD1. Per the germline V gene, CDR1 is SGHTA and CDR2 is FQGNSA. The CDR3 sequence is 17 residues long. V gave up 1 base and J gave up 10 bases; unmatched junction bases: 17.

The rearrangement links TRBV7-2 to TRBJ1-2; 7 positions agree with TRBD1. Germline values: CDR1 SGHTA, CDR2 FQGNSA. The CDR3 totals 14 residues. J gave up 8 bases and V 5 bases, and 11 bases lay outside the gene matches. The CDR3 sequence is CASSTRIGGVGYTF. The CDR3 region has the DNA TGTGCCAGCAGCACAAGGATAGGGGGCGTGGGCTACACCTTC.

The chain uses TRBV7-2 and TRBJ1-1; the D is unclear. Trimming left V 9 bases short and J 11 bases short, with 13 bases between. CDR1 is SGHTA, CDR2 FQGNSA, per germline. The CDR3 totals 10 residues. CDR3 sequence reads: CARSGGEAFF. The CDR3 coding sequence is TGTGCCAGATCCGGTGGGGAGGCTTTCTTT.

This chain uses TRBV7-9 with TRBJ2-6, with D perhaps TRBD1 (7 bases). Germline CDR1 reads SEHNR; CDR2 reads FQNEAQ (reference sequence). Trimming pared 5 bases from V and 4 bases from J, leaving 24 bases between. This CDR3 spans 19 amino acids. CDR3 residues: CASSPGEGALGSGANVLTF. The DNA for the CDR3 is TGTGCCAGCAGCCCGGGAGAGGGGGCTTTGGGCTCGGGGGCCAACGTCCTGACTTTC.

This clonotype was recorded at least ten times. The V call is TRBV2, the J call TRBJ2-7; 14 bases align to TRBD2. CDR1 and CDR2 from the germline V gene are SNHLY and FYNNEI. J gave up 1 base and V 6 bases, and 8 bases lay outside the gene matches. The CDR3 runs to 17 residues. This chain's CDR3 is CASSAGTSGSRSYEQYF. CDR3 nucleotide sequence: TGTGCCAGCAGCGCTGGGACTAGCGGGAGCAGGTCCTACGAGCAGTACTTC. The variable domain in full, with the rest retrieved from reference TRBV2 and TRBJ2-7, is EPEVTQTPSHQVTQMGQEVILRCVPISNHLYFYWYRQILGQKVEFLVSFYNNEISEKSEIFDDQFSVERPDGSNFTLKIRSTKLEDSAMYFCASSAGTSGSRSYEQYFGPGTRLTVT.

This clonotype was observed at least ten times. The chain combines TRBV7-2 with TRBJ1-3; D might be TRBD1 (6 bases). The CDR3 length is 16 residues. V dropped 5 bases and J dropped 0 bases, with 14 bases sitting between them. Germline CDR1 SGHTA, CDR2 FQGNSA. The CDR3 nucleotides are TGTGCCAGCAGCCTGGGGGCCGTGAGCTCTGGAAACACCATATATTTT. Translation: CASSLGAVSSGNTIYF.

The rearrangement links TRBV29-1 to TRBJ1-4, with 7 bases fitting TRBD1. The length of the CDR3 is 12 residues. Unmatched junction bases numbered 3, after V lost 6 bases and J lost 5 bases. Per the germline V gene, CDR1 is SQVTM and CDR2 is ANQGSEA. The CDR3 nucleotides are TGCAGCGTCGGACAGGAAAATGAAAAACTGTTTTTT. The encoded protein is CSVGQENEKLFF.

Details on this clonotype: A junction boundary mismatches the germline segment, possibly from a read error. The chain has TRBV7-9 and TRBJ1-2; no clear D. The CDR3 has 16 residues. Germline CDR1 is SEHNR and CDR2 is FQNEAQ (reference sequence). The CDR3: CASSLGRREGSYGYTF. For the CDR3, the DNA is TGCGCCAGCAGCCTTGGCCGGCGGGAGGGCTCCTATGGCTACACCTTC.

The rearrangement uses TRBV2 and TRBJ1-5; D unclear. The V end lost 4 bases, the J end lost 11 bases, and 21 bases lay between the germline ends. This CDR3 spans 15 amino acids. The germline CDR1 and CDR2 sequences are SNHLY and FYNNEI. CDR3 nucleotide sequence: TGTGCCAGCAGTGGGGCAGGCCTGGGCCAAGAGACCCAGCATTTT. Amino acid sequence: CASSGAGLGQETQHF.

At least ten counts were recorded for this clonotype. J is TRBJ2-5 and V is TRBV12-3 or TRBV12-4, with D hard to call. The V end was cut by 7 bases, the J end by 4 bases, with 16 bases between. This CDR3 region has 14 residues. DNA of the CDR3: TGTGCCAGCACCGCCCAGGTTGATGGAGAGACCCAGTACTTC. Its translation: CASTAQVDGETQYF.

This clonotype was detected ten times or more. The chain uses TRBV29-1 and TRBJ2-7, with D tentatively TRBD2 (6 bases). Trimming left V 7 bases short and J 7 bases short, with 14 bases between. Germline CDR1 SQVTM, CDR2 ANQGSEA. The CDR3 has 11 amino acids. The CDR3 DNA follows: TGCAGCGGCTATCACGGGGGAGAGCAGTACTTC. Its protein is CSGYHGGEQYF.

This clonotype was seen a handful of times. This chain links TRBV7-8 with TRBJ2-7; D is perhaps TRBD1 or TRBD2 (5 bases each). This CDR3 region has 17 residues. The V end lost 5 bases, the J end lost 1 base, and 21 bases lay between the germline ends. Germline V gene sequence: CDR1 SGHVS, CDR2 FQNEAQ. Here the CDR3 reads CASSPTTWTGGSYEQYF. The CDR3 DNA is TGTGCCAGCAGCCCTACAACGTGGACTGGGGGATCCTACGAGCAGTACTTC.

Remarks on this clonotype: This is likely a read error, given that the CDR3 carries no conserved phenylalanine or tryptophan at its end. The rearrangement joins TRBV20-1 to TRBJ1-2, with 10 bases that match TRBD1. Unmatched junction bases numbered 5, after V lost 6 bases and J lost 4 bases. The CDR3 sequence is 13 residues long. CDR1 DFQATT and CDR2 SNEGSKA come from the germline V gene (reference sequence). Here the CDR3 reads CSARGQGSYGYTL. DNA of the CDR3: TGCAGTGCCCGGGGACAGGGGAGCTATGGCTACACCCTC.

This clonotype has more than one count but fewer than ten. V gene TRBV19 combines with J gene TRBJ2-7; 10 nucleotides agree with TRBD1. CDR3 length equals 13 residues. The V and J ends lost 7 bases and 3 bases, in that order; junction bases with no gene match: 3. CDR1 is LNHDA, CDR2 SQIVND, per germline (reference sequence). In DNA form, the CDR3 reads TGTGCCAGTATGACAGGGGGCCGCTACGAGCAGTACTTC. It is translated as CASMTGGRYEQYF.